The following is a TCR beta chain sequence with its context. What it recognizes is unknown. With around ten days of culture completed, CD4+ T cells were isolated. Everyone in the study got two shots of either the BNT162b2 or mRNA-1273 vaccine. Each vaccine recipient was nucleocapsid antibody negative and had no prior SARS-CoV-2 infection. This sample stems from a study of vaccination effects on CD4 cells after COVID-19. Study-wide findings and caveats: Few convalescent patients were included, and no early post-infection timepoints were sampled.

Clones were sequenced by immunoSEQ multiplex PCR, and TCRdb holds only the in-frame ones, with some missing. Found here are about 45,000 clones, more than 65% of them singletons; the top ten hold about 9.5%. The sample was CD4+ T cells from PBMCs cultured without peptide, taken after COVID-19 vaccination. This sequence originates from a human donor who received a COVID-19 vaccine.

The CDR3 here is CASSSTSKQGWDIQYF. The DNA for the CDR3 is TGTGCCAGCAGCTCGACATCAAAACAGGGATGGGACATTCAGTACTTC. The chain uses TRBV13 and TRBJ2-4, with D possibly TRBD1 on 6 matching bases. Between the trimmed V and J ends, which lost 4 bases and 8 bases, there was a span of 21 bases. Germline V CDR1 and CDR2: PRHDT, FYEKMQ (reference sequence). The CDR3 totals 16 residues.